This T cell receptor beta chain was documented in a study of shared clonotypes between healthy human individuals. Genomic DNA of every subset was divided equally among multiple immunoSEQ plates. Sequencing used immunoSEQ multiplex PCR; TCRdb keeps in-frame clones, though not all of them. The table has about 680,000 clones, 73% seen once. Those who donated, Caucasian adults without exception, all lived in Nashville, Tennessee. The CDR3 is 13 amino acids. V was clipped by 0 bases and J by 6 bases, with 9 bases between them. Germline values: CDR1 KGHSH, CDR2 LQKENI. This chain links TRBV18 with TRBJ2-7; D remains unclear. The source is a woman in her 30s in good health. What was sequenced was memory CD4+ T cells sorted from blood. Subset meaning: CD45RA-negative fraction. This CDR3 reads CASSPPAKGEQYF. For the CDR3, the DNA is TGTGCCAGCTCACCACCAGCCAAAGGCGAGCAGTACTTC.